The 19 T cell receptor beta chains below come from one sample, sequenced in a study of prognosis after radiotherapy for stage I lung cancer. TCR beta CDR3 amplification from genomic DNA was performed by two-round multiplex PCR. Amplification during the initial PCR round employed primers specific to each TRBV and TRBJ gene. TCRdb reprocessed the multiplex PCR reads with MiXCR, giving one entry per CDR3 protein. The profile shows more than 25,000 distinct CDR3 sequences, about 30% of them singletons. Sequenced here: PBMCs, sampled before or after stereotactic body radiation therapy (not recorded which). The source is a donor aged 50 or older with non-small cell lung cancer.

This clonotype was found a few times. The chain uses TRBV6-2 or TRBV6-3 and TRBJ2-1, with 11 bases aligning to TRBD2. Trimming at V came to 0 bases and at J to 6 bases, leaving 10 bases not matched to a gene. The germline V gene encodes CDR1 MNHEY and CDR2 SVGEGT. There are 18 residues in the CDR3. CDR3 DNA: TGTGCCAGCAGTTACTCAAAGACTAGCGGGACGCACCCCAATGAGCAGTTCTTC. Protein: CASSYSKTSGTHPNEQFF.

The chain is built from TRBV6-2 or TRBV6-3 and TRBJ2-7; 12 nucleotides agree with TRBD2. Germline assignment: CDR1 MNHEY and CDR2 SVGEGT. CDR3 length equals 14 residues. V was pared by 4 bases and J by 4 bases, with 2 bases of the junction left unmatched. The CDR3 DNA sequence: TGTGCCAGCAGTTCGACTAGCGGGGGTTACGAGCAGTACTTC. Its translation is CASSSTSGGYEQYF.

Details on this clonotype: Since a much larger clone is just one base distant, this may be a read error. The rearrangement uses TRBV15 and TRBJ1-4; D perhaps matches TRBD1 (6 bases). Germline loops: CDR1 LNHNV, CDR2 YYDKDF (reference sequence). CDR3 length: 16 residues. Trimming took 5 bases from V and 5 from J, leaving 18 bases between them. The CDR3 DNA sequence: TGTGCCACCAGCGGATCTTTAGGGGGAGGGAATGAAAAACTGTTTTTT. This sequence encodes CATSGSLGGGNEKLFF.

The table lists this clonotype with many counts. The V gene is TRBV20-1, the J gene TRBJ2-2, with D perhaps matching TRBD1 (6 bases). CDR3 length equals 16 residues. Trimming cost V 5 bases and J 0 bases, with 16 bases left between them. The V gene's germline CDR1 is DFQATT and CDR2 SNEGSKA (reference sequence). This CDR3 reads CSAWPPGATNTGELFF. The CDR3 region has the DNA TGCAGTGCTTGGCCGCCAGGGGCTACGAACACCGGGGAGCTGTTTTTT.

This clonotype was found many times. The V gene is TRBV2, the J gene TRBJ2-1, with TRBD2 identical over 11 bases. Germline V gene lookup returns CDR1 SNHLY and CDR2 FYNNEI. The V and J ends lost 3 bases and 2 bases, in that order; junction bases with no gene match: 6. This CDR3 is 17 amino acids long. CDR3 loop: CASSDSTSGTTYNEQFF. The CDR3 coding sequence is TGTGCCAGCAGTGACTCGACTAGCGGGACCACCTACAATGAGCAGTTCTTC.

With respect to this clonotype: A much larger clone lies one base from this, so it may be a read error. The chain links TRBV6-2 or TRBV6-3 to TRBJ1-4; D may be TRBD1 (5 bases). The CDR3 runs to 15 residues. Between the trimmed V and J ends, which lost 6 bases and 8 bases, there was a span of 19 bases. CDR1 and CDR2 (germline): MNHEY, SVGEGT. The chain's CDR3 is CASRETSHQGEKLFF. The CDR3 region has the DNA TGTGCCAGCAGGGAAACATCTCATCAGGGCGAAAAACTGTTTTTT.

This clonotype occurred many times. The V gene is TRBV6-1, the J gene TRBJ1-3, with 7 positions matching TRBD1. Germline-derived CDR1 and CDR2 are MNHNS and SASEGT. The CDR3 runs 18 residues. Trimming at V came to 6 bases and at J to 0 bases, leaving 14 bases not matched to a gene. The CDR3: CASRLKRDSAYSGNTIYF. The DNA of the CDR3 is TGTGCCAGCAGATTAAAACGGGACAGCGCATACTCTGGAAACACCATATATTTT.

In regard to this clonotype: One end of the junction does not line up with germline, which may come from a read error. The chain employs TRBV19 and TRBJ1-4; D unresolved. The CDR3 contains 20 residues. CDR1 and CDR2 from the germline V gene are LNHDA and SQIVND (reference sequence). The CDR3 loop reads CASSIDPRIMETSTNEKLFF. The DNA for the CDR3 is TGTGCCAGTAGTATAGATCCTCGTATTATGGAGACCTCAACTAATGAAAAGCTGTTTTTT. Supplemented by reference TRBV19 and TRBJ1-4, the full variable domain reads DGGITQSPKYLFRKEGQNVTLSCEQNLNHDAMYWYRQDPGQGLRLIYYSQIVNDFQKGDIAEGYSVSREKKESFPLTVTSAQKNPTAFYLCASSIDPRIMETSTNEKLFFGSGTQLSVL.

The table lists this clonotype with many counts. This chain's CDR3 is CASSPQRFQETQYF. DNA for the CDR3: TGTGCCAGCAGCCCCCAGCGGTTCCAAGAGACCCAGTACTTC. The V gene is TRBV7-8, the J gene TRBJ2-5; perhaps TRBD2 as D (5 bases). V was shortened by 5 bases and J by 1 base, with 11 bases between the two germline ends. This CDR3 region has 14 residues. Germline V gene data show CDR1 as SGHVS and CDR2 as FQNEAQ.

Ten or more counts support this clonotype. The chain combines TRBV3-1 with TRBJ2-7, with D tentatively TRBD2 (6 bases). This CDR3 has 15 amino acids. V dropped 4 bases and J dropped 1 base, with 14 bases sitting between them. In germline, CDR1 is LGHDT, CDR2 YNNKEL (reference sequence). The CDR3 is CASSLPGTGSYEQYF. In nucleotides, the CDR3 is TGTGCCAGCAGCCTACCCGGGACTGGTTCCTACGAGCAGTACTTC.

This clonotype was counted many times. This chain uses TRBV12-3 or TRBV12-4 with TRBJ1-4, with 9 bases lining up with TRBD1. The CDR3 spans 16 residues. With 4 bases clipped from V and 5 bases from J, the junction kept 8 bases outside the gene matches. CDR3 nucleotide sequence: TGTGCCAGCAGTTCAATACGAGGACAGGGGAATGAAAAACTGTTTTTT. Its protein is CASSSIRGQGNEKLFF.

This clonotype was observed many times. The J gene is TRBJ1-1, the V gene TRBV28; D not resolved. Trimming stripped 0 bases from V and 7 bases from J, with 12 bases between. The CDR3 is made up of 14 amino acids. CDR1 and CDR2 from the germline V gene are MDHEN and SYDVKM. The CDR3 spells CASSLWVFGSEAFF. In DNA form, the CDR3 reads TGTGCCAGCAGTTTATGGGTGTTCGGTAGTGAAGCTTTCTTT.

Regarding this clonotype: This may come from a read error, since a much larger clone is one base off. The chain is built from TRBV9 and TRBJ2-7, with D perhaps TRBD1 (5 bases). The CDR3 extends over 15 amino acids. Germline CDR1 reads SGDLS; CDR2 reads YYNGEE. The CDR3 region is CTSSVGDDLSYEQYF. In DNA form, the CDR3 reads TGTACCAGCAGCGTAGGGGATGACTTATCCTACGAGCAGTACTTC.

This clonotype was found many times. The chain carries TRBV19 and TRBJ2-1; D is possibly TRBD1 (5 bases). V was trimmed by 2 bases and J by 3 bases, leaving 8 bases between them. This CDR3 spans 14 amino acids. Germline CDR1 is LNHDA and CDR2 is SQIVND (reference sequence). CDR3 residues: CASSIQGIYNEQFF. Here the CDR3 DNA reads TGTGCCAGTAGTATACAGGGAATCTACAATGAGCAGTTCTTC.

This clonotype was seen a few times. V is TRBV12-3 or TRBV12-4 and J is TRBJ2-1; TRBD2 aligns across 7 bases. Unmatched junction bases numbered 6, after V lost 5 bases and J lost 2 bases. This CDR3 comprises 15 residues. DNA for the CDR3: TGTGCCAGCAGTGAAGCGGGACGCCCCTACAATGAGCAGTTCTTC. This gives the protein CASSEAGRPYNEQFF.

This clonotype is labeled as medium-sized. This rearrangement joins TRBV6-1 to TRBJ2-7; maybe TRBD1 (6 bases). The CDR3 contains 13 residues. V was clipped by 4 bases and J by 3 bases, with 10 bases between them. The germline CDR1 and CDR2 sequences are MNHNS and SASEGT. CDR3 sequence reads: CASSVAQGYEQYF. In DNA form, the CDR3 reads TGTGCCAGCAGTGTTGCACAGGGCTACGAGCAGTACTTC.

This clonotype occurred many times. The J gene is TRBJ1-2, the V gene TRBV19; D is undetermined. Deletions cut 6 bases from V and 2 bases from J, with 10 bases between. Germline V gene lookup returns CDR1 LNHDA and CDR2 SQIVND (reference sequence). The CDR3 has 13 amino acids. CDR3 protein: CASSVQQNYGYTF. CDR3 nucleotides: TGTGCCAGTAGCGTTCAGCAAAACTATGGCTACACCTTC.

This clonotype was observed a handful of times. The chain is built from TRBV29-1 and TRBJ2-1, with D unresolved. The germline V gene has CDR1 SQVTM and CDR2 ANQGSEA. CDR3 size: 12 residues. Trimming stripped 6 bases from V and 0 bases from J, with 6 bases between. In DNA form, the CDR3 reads TGCAGCGTAAGGAGCTCCTACAATGAGCAGTTCTTC. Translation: CSVRSSYNEQFF.

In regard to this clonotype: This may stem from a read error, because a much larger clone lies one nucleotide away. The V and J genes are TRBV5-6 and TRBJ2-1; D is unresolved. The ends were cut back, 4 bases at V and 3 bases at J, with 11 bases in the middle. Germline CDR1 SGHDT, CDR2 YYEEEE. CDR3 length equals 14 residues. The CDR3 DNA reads TGTGCCAGCAGCCCAACTTCGAGCTACAATGAGCAGTTCTTC. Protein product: CASSPTSSYNEQFF.